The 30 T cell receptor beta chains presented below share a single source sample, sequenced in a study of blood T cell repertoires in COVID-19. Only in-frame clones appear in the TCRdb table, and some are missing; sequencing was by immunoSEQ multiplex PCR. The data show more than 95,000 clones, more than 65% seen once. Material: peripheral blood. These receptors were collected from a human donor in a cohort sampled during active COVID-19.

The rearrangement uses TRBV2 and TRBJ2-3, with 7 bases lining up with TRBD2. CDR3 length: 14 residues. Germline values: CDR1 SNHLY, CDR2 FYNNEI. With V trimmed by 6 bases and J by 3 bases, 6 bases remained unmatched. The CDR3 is CASRRTSGTDTQYF. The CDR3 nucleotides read TGTGCCAGCAGGAGGACTAGTGGTACAGATACGCAGTATTTT.

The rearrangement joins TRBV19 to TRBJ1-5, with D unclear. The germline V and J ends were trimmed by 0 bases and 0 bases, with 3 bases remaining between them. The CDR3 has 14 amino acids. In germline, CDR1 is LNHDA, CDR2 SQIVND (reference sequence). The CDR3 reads CASSIDNSNQPQHF. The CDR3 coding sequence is TGTGCCAGTAGTATAGATAATAGCAATCAGCCCCAGCATTTT.

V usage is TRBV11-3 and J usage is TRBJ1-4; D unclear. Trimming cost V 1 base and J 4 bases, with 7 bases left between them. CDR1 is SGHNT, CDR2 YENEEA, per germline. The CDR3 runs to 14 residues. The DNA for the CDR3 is TGTGCCAGCAGCTTAGGGGAGTTTAATGAAAAACTGTTTTTT. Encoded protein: CASSLGEFNEKLFF.

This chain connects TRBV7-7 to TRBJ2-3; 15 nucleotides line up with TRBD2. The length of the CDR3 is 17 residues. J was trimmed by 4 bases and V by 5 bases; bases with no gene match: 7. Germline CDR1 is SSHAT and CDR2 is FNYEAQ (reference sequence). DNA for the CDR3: TGTGCCAGCAGCCCTGGGAGGACTAGCGGGAGGGCAGATACGCAGTATTTT. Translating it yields CASSPGRTSGRADTQYF.

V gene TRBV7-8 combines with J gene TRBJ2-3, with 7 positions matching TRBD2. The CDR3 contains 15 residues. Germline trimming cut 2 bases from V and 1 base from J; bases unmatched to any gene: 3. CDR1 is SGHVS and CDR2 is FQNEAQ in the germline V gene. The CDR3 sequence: CASSLIRGGTDTQYF. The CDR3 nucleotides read TGTGCCAGCAGCTTAATCCGGGGGGGCACAGATACGCAGTATTTT.

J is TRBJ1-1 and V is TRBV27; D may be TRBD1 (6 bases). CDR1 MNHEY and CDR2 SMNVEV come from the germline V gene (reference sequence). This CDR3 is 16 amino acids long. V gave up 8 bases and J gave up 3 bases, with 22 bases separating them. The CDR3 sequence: CASPNGTLIGDTEAFF. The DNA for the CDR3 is TGTGCCAGCCCCAACGGGACACTTATCGGCGACACTGAAGCTTTCTTT.

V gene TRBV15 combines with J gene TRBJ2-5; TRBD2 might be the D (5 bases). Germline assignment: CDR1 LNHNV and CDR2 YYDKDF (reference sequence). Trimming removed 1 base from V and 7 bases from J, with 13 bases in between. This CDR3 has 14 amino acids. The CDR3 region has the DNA TGTGCCACCAGCAGAGGGGGTACGGGGAGGACCCAGTACTTC. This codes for CATSRGGTGRTQYF.

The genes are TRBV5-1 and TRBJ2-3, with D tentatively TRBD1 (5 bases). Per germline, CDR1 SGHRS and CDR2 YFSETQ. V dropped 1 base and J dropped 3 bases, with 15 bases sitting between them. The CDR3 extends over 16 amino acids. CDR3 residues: CASSLIDRRATDTQYF. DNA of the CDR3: TGCGCCAGCAGCTTGATTGACAGACGGGCGACAGATACGCAGTATTTT.

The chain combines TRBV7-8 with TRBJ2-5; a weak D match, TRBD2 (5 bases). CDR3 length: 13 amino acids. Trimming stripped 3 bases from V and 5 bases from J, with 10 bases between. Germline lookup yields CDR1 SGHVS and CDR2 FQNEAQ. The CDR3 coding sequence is TGTGCCAGCAGCTTCGGGGAAAGGGAGACCCAGTACTTC. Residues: CASSFGERETQYF.

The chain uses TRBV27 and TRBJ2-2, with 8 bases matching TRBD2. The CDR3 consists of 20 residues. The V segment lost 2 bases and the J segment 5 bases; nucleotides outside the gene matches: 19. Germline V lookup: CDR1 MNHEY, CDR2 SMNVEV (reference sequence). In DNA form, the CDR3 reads TGTGCCAGCAGTTTAAAGGGAGGTGGGGGGGTGGCGGGAGGAACCGGGGAGCTGTTTTTT. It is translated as CASSLKGGGGVAGGTGELFF.

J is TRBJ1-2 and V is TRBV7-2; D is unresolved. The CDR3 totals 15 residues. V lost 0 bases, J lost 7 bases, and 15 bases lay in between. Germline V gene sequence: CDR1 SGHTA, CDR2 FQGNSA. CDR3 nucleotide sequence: TGTGCCAGCAGCTTAGCTACTTCTACAGAAGTTGGCTACACCTTC. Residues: CASSLATSTEVGYTF.

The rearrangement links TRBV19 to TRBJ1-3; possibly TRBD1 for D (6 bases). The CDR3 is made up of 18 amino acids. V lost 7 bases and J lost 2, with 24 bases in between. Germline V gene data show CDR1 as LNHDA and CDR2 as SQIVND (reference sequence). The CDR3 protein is CASTPFGPGVGPGNTIYF. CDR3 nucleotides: TGTGCCAGTACCCCGTTCGGACCAGGGGTGGGCCCTGGAAACACCATATATTTT.

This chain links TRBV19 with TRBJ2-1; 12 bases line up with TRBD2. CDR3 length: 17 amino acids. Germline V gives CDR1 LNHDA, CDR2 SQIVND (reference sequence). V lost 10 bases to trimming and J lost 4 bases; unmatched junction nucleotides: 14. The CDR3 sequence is CATTGLAGGRRYNEQFF. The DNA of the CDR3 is TGTGCCACCACAGGGCTAGCGGGGGGGAGGAGATACAATGAGCAGTTCTTC.

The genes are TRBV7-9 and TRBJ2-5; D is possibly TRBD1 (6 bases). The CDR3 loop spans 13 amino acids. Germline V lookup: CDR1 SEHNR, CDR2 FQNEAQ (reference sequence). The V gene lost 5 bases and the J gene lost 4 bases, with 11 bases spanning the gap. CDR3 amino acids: CASSGRQAETQYF. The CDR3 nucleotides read TGTGCCAGCAGCGGCAGACAGGCAGAGACCCAGTACTTC.

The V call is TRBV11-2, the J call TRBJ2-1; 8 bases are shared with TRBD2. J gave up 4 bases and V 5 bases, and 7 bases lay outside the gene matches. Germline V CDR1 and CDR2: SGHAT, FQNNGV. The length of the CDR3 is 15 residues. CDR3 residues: CASSLTGGVYNEQFF. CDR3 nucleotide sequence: TGTGCCAGCAGCCTAACGGGGGGGGTGTACAATGAGCAGTTCTTC.

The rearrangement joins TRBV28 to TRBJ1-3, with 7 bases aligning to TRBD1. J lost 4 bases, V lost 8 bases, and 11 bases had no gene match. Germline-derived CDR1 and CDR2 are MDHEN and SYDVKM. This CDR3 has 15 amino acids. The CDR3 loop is CASGEAGGPGNTIYF. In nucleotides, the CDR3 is TGTGCCAGCGGAGAAGCAGGGGGTCCAGGAAACACCATATATTTT.

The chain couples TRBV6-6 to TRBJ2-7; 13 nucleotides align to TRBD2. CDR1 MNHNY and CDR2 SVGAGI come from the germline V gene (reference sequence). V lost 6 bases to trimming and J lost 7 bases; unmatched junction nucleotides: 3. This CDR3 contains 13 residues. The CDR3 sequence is CASRLAGGLEQYF. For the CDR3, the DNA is TGTGCCAGCAGACTAGCGGGGGGGCTTGAGCAGTACTTC.

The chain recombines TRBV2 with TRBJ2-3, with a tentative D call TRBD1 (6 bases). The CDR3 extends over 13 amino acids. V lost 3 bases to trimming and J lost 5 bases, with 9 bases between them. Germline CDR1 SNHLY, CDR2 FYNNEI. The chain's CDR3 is CASSDQQGDTQYF. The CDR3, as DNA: TGTGCCAGCAGTGACCAACAGGGAGATACGCAGTATTTT.

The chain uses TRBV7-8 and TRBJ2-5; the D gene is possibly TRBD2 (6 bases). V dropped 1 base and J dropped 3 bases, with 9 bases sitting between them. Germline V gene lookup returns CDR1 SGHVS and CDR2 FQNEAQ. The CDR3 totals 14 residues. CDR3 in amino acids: CASSLELAEETQYF. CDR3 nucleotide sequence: TGTGCCAGCAGCTTAGAACTAGCAGAAGAGACCCAGTACTTC.

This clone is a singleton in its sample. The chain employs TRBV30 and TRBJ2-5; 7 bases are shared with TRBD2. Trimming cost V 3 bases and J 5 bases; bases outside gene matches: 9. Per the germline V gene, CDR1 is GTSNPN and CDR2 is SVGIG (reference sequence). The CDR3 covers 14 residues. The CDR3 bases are TGTGCCTGGAGGACCGGGACTATTCACGAGACCCAGTACTTC. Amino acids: CAWRTGTIHETQYF.

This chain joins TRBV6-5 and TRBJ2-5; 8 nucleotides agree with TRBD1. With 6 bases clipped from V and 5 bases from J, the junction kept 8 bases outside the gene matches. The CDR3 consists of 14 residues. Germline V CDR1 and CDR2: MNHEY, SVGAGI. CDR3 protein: CASRSGRGLETQYF. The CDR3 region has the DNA TGTGCCAGCAGGTCTGGCAGGGGGCTTGAGACCCAGTACTTC.

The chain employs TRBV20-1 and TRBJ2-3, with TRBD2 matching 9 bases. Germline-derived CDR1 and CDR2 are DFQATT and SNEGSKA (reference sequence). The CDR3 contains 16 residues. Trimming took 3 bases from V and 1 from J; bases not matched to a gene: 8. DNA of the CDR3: TGCAGTGCTAGTGACCGAGCGGGGGGACGCACAGATACGCAGTATTTT. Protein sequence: CSASDRAGGRTDTQYF.

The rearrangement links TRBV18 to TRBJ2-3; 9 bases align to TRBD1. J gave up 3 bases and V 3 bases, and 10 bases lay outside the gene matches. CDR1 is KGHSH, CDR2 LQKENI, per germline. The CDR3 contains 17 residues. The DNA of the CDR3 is TGTGCCAGCTCACCGCTTGTTACAGGGACAGGGACAGATACGCAGTATTTT. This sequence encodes CASSPLVTGTGTDTQYF.

The CDR3 loop is CASSPLGGRQETQYF. The CDR3 DNA follows: TGTGCCAGCTCACCACTGGGCGGGAGACAAGAGACCCAGTACTTC. The rearrangement joins TRBV18 to TRBJ2-5; TRBD2 matches at 7 bases. Trimming removed 1 base from V and 2 bases from J; junction bases left unmatched: 4. The length of the CDR3 is 15 residues. CDR1 KGHSH and CDR2 LQKENI come from the germline V gene.

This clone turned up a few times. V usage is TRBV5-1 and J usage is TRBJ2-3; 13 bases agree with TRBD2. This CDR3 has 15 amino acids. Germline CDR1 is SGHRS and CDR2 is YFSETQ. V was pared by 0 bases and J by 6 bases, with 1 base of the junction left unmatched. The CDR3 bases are TGCGCCAGCAGCTTGGGGACTAGCGGGAGCGATACGCAGTATTTT. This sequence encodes CASSLGTSGSDTQYF.

CDR3 nucleotides: TGCGCCAGCAGCCAAGTCCACGGCGGGGGAGAGGCTTTCTTT. Amino acid sequence: CASSQVHGGGEAFF. The chain links TRBV4-3 to TRBJ1-1, with D tentatively TRBD1 (5 bases). V lost 1 base and J 11 bases, leaving 17 bases between the germline ends. CDR1 is LGHNA and CDR2 is YSLEER in the germline V gene. The CDR3 sequence is 14 residues long.

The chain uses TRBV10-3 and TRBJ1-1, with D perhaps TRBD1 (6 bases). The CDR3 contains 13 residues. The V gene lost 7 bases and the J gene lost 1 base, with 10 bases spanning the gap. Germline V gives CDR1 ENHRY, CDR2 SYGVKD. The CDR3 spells CAIMAQGNTEAFF. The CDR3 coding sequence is TGTGCCATCATGGCACAGGGGAACACTGAAGCTTTCTTT.

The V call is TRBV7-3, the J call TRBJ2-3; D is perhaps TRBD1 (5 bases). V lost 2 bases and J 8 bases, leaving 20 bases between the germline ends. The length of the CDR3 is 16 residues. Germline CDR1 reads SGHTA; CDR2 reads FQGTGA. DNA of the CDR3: TGTGCCAGCAGCTTAGTTCCGGGCTCAGGGTCAGGTACGCAGTATTTT. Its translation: CASSLVPGSGSGTQYF.

This CDR3 reads CASRRQGITGELFF. Written as DNA, the CDR3 is TGTGCCAGCAGACGACAGGGCATCACCGGGGAGCTGTTTTTT. The chain joins TRBV28 to TRBJ2-2; 7 nucleotides line up with TRBD1. V shed 6 bases and J 4 bases; nucleotides not matched to a gene: 5. There are 14 residues in the CDR3. CDR1 and CDR2 from the germline V gene are MDHEN and SYDVKM.

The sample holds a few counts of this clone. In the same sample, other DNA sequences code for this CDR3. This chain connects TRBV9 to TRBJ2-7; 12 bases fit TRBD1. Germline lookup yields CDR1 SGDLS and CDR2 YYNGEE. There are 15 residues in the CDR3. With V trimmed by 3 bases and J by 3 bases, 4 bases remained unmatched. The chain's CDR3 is CASSAGTGGIYEQYF. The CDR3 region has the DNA TGTGCCAGCAGCGCTGGGACAGGGGGCATCTACGAGCAGTACTTC.